The 27 T cell receptor beta chains presented below share a single source sample, sequenced in a study of T cells in Graves' hyperthyroidism and ophthalmopathy. Authors of the study amplified TCR beta CDR3 regions from RNA transcripts. The primer set for the first-round RT-PCR of the TCR CDR3 was HTBI. One entry per CDR3 protein, called by TCRdb with MiXCR from the multiplex PCR reads. This sample has 480,000 or so distinct CDR3 sequences, with 40% to 50% found just once. The sequenced material came from peripheral blood or thyroid tissue (not recorded which). The receptor set was obtained from an adult woman with Graves' disease, either hyperthyroidism or ophthalmopathy (not recorded which).

Remarks on this clonotype: A junction boundary mismatches the germline segment, possibly from a read error. V gene TRBV7-3 combines with J gene TRBJ1-1; D is unresolved. This CDR3 is built from 14 residues. Per the germline V gene, CDR1 is SGHTA and CDR2 is FQGTGA. The CDR3 loop reads CASSEARGGTEALF. CDR3 nucleotides: TGTGCCAGCAGTGAAGCTCGGGGTGGCACTGAAGCTCTCTTT.

Comments on this clonotype: This may stem from a read error, because a much larger clone lies one nucleotide away. This rearrangement joins TRBV20-1 to TRBJ2-7, with TRBD2 identical over 8 bases. The CDR3 is 14 amino acids. The trim removed 1 base at V and 4 bases at J, leaving 6 bases unmatched. CDR1 DFQATT and CDR2 SNEGSKA come from the germline V gene (reference sequence). The CDR3 protein is CSARGHGGGYEQYF. For the CDR3, the DNA is TGCAGTGCTAGAGGGCACGGGGGGGGTTACGAGCAGTACTTC.

The chain employs TRBV5-1 and TRBJ1-6; 7 nucleotides match TRBD1. J lost 6 bases, V lost 4 bases, and 10 bases had no gene match. The CDR3 length is 16 residues. CDR1 and CDR2 (germline): SGHRS, YFSETQ. Here the CDR3 DNA reads TGCGCCAGCAGCGAATCGGGACAGATCGTTAATTCACCCCTCCACTTT. Translating gives CASSESGQIVNSPLHF.

This clonotype was counted ten times or more. The chain is built from TRBV14 and TRBJ1-2; 7 bases align to TRBD1. Germline CDR1 SGHDN, CDR2 FVKESK. The CDR3 runs 16 residues. J was trimmed by 3 bases and V by 3 bases; bases with no gene match: 10. The CDR3 DNA follows: TGTGCCAGCAGCCAGCGACAGGGCCCCGGAGACTATGGCTACACCTTC. The encoded protein is CASSQRQGPGDYGYTF.

In its sample, this clonotype was seen a few times. The V gene is TRBV13, the J gene TRBJ1-6; D may be TRBD1 (5 bases). The V gene lost 6 bases and the J gene lost 5 bases, with 26 bases spanning the gap. The CDR3 sequence is 19 residues long. Per the germline V gene, CDR1 is PRHDT and CDR2 is FYEKMQ (reference sequence). The CDR3 reads CASSYSPQQAYGDNSPLHF. The CDR3 nucleotides are TGTGCCAGCAGTTACTCTCCCCAACAGGCCTATGGGGATAATTCACCCCTCCACTTT.

The rearrangement joins TRBV18 to TRBJ2-5; 7 bases line up with TRBD1. This CDR3 contains 13 residues. Unmatched junction bases numbered 3, after V lost 3 bases and J lost 5 bases. Per the germline V gene, CDR1 is KGHSH and CDR2 is LQKENI. In DNA form, the CDR3 reads TGTGCCAGCTCACCGGTGGACAGGGAGACCCAGTACTTC. This encodes CASSPVDRETQYF.

This clonotype was counted many times. The J gene is TRBJ1-2, the V gene TRBV7-3; 7 positions agree with TRBD1. Per the germline V gene, CDR1 is SGHTA and CDR2 is FQGTGA. Trimming removed 5 bases from V and 4 bases from J; junction bases left unmatched: 4. The CDR3 length is 13 residues. CDR3 amino acids: CASSEDRSYGYTF. In DNA, the CDR3 is TGTGCCAGCAGCGAGGACAGGAGCTATGGCTACACCTTC.

V usage is TRBV19 and J usage is TRBJ1-5, with D unclear. V lost 7 bases to trimming and J lost 1 base, with 11 bases between them. This CDR3 has 14 residues. Germline V gene sequence: CDR1 LNHDA, CDR2 SQIVND (reference sequence). For the CDR3, the DNA is TGTGCCAGTAAGTCACAGTTAAGCAATCAGCCCCAGCATTTT. Encoded protein: CASKSQLSNQPQHF.

The rearrangement links TRBV11-2 to TRBJ2-5, with a weak D call TRBD2 (6 bases). V lost 1 base, J lost 0 bases, and 12 bases lay in between. Germline CDR1 SGHAT, CDR2 FQNNGV. CDR3 length equals 16 residues. The CDR3 DNA reads TGTGCCAGCAGCTTAGCAGCGGAGGGGTACCAAGAGACCCAGTACTTC. It yields the protein CASSLAAEGYQETQYF. Together with reference TRBV11-2 and TRBJ2-5, the CDR3 gives the full variable domain: EAGVAQSPRYKIIEKRQSVAFWCNPISGHATLYWYQQILGQGPKLLIQFQNNGVVDDSQLPKDRFSAERLKGVDSTLKIQPAKLEDSAVYLCASSLAAEGYQETQYFGPGTRLLVL.

Written as DNA, the CDR3 is TGTGCCAGCAGCTTAAGCCCGGGACTAGCGGGAGTGAACACCGGGGAGCTGTTTTTT. It codes for CASSLSPGLAGVNTGELFF. The chain uses TRBV7-9 and TRBJ2-2; 14 nucleotides line up with TRBD2. Trimming at V came to 2 bases and at J to 1 base, leaving 6 bases not matched to a gene. CDR3 length: 19 amino acids. Germline V lookup: CDR1 SEHNR, CDR2 FQNEAQ (reference sequence).

This chain uses TRBV5-1 with TRBJ1-1; no clear D. V gave up 3 bases and J gave up 7 bases, with 7 bases separating them. Germline lookup yields CDR1 SGHRS and CDR2 YFSETQ. The CDR3 runs 11 residues. As DNA, the CDR3 is TGCGCCAGCAGCTATGGTTATGAAGCTTTCTTT. This sequence encodes CASSYGYEAFF.

A few counts support this clonotype. The rearrangement joins TRBV10-3 to TRBJ2-2; 7 nucleotides line up with TRBD2. Trimming cost V 4 bases and J 1 base; bases outside gene matches: 3. Per the germline V gene, CDR1 is ENHRY and CDR2 is SYGVKD. The CDR3 length is 15 residues. The CDR3 reads CAISAQRENTGELFF. The CDR3 nucleotides read TGTGCCATCAGTGCGCAGCGGGAGAACACCGGGGAGCTGTTTTTT.

The chain recombines TRBV2 with TRBJ2-5; 10 bases map to TRBD2. CDR3 length: 15 amino acids. Germline V lookup: CDR1 SNHLY, CDR2 FYNNEI. The ends lost 8 bases at V and 1 base at J; junction bases unmatched: 7. As DNA, the CDR3 is TGTGCCAGCGCTAGACTAGCGGGTATCCAAGAGACCCAGTACTTC. It yields the protein CASARLAGIQETQYF.

This clonotype was found many times. V is TRBV20-1 and J is TRBJ2-5; D may match TRBD1 or TRBD2 (5 bases each). The CDR3 extends over 13 amino acids. V lost 0 bases, J lost 4 bases, and 9 bases lay in between. CDR1 DFQATT and CDR2 SNEGSKA come from the germline V gene (reference sequence). For the CDR3, the DNA is TGCAGTGCTAGAGATAGGGACGGAGAGACCCAGTACTTC. Amino acid sequence: CSARDRDGETQYF.

CDR3 in DNA: TGTGCCAGCAGTGGGTCCCTAGGAGCTTTCTTT. Its protein is CASSGSLGAFF. The chain employs TRBV25-1 and TRBJ1-1; D is unclear. V lost 4 bases, J lost 10 bases, and 10 bases lay in between. Germline V lookup: CDR1 MGHDK, CDR2 SYGVNS. CDR3 size: 11 residues.

This clonotype was observed a few times. The chain recombines TRBV28 with TRBJ1-1; D uncertain. The CDR3 is 13 residues long. V lost 6 bases and J lost 0, with 8 bases in between. CDR1 and CDR2 (germline): MDHEN, SYDVKM. The CDR3 DNA sequence: TGTGCCAGCAGGACTGCCATGAACACTGAAGCTTTCTTT. It specifies CASRTAMNTEAFF.

J is TRBJ2-5 and V is TRBV10-3, with D maybe TRBD2 (5 bases). V was cut by 10 bases and J by 2 bases, with 17 bases left in between. Germline-derived CDR1 and CDR2 are ENHRY and SYGVKD. The CDR3 covers 14 residues. DNA for the CDR3: TGTGCCACCCTCCCTGCGGGTGGGCAAGAGACCCAGTACTTC. It is translated as CATLPAGGQETQYF.

The rearrangement uses TRBV24-1 and TRBJ2-1; D might be TRBD2 (5 bases). The CDR3 has 16 amino acids. V dropped 5 bases and J dropped 0 bases, with 13 bases sitting between them. Germline V gene sequence: CDR1 KGHDR, CDR2 SFDVKD. The CDR3 bases are TGTGCCACCAGTGGCGGGCGGGTCAGCTCCTACAATGAGCAGTTCTTC. Its translation is CATSGGRVSSYNEQFF.

The chain employs TRBV10-2 and TRBJ2-3; D gene ambiguous. V lost 6 bases and J 2 bases, leaving 15 bases between the germline ends. Germline CDR1 WSHSY, CDR2 SAAADI. The CDR3 extends over 15 amino acids. The CDR3 here is CASSLRIPFTDTQYF. For the CDR3, the DNA is TGCGCCAGCAGCTTGAGGATACCCTTCACAGATACGCAGTATTTT.

The chain has TRBV25-1 and TRBJ2-5; 8 nucleotides agree with TRBD1. The CDR3 sequence is 16 residues long. Trimming removed 5 bases from V and 3 bases from J; junction bases left unmatched: 11. Germline loops: CDR1 MGHDK, CDR2 SYGVNS. The CDR3 region has the DNA TGTGCCAGCAGTAGTCGCGACAGGGGAGGCGAAGAGACCCAGTACTTC. Translating it yields CASSSRDRGGEETQYF. The complete variable domain, with remaining parts taken from reference TRBV25-1 and TRBJ2-5, reads EADIYQTPRYLVIGTGKKITLECSQTMGHDKMYWYQQDPGMELHLIHYSYGVNSTEKGDLSSESTVSRIRTEHFPLTLESARPSHTSQYLCASSSRDRGGEETQYFGPGTRLLVL.

This clonotype occurred many times. This rearrangement joins TRBV6-1 to TRBJ1-5; D is unclear. Germline CDR1 reads MNHNS; CDR2 reads SASEGT. Trimming took 2 bases from V and 11 from J, leaving 4 bases between them. This CDR3 is built from 10 residues. As DNA, the CDR3 is TGTGCCAGCAGTGAATTCGCCCAGCATTTT. Its protein product is CASSEFAQHF.

This clonotype came up many times. V is TRBV10-1 and J is TRBJ2-5; the match to TRBD2 covers 11 bases. The CDR3 covers 15 residues. In germline, CDR1 is WNHNN, CDR2 SYGVQD (reference sequence). After removal of 3 bases from V and 2 bases from J, the junction contained 2 bases not matched to a gene. The CDR3 protein is CASSDGTSGQETQYF. CDR3 DNA sequence: TGCGCCAGCAGTGACGGGACTAGCGGACAAGAGACCCAGTACTTC.

J is TRBJ1-2 and V is TRBV18; D is perhaps TRBD1 (6 bases). Germline V CDR1 and CDR2: KGHSH, LQKENI. V was shortened by 2 bases and J by 8 bases, with 15 bases between the two germline ends. The CDR3 extends over 14 amino acids. The chain's CDR3 is CASSPDNRDIGYTF. The DNA of the CDR3 is TGTGCCAGCTCACCAGATAACAGGGACATCGGCTACACCTTC.

V gene TRBV7-8 combines with J gene TRBJ2-2; D may correspond to TRBD1 or TRBD2 (6 bases each). Deletions cut 1 base from V and 4 bases from J, with 13 bases between. Germline V gene sequence: CDR1 SGHVS, CDR2 FQNEAQ. CDR3 length equals 16 residues. Written as DNA, the CDR3 is TGTGCCAGCAGCTTAGGGGGGGCTACGAGCACCGGGGAGCTGTTTTTT. Its protein is CASSLGGATSTGELFF.

This chain connects TRBV12-3 or TRBV12-4 to TRBJ1-6; D remains ambiguous. Trimming cost V 6 bases and J 18 bases, with 9 bases left between them. This CDR3 is 9 amino acids long. The CDR3 reads CASSRPPHF. The CDR3 DNA reads TGTGCCAGCAGCCGGCCGCCCCACTTT.

The CDR3 coding sequence is TGTGCCAGCAGTGATCGGGACAGGGGAATTGGTAGTGAAAAACTGTTTTTT. This translates into CASSDRDRGIGSEKLFF. The chain links TRBV25-1 to TRBJ1-4; 10 bases align to TRBD1. V was clipped by 3 bases and J by 7 bases; unmatched bases: 11. The V gene's germline CDR1 is MGHDK and CDR2 SYGVNS. The CDR3 runs 17 residues.

This clonotype was counted many times. The V call is TRBV7-6, the J call TRBJ2-5, with 9 nucleotides matching TRBD2. V shed 9 bases and J 5 bases; nucleotides not matched to a gene: 4. The CDR3 sequence is 12 residues long. Germline CDR1 is SGHVS and CDR2 is FNYEAQ. The CDR3 region has the DNA TGTGCCAGTAGCGGGAGATGGGAGACCCAGTACTTC. Translating it yields CASSGRWETQYF.